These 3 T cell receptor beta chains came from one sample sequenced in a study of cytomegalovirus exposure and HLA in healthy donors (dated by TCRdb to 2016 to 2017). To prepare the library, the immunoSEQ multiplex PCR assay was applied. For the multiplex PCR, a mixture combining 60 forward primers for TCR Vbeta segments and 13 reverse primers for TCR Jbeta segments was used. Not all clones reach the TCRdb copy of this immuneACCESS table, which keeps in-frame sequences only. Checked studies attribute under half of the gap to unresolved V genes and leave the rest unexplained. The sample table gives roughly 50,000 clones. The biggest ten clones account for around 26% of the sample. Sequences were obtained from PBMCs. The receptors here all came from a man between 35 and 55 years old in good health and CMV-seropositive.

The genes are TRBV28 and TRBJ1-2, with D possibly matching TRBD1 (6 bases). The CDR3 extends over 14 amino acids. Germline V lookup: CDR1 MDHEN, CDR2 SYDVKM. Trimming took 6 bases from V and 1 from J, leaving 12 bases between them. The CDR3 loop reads CASRNPDSNYGYTF. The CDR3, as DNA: TGTGCCAGCAGAAATCCGGACAGTAACTATGGCTACACCTTC.

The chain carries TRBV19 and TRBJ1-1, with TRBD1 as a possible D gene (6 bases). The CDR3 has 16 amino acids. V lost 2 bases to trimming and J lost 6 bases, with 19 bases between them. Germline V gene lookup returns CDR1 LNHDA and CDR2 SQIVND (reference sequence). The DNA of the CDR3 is TGTGCCAGTAGTATACGAGGTCGGGGGGCGATCGCTGAAGCTTTCTTT. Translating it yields CASSIRGRGAIAEAFF.

This chain's CDR3 is CASSSGLRHTEAFF. CDR3 DNA: TGTGCCAGCAGTTCAGGACTTCGACACACTGAAGCTTTCTTT. This sequence joins TRBV27 and TRBJ1-1; D unclear. V was trimmed by 4 bases and J by 3 bases, leaving 12 bases between them. Germline CDR1 MNHEY, CDR2 SMNVEV (reference sequence). The CDR3 consists of 14 residues.